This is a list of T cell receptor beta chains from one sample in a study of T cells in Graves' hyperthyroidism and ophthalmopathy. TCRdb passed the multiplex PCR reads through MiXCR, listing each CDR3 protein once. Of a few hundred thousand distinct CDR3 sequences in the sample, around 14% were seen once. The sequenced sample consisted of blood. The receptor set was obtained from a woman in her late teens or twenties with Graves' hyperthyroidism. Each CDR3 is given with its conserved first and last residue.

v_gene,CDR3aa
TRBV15,CATSRGGTGNQPQHF
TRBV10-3,CAISEGREDEQFF
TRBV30,CAWSPRSNTEAFF
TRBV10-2,CASSELSSYGGAFF
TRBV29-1,CSVDRQVGYYGYTF
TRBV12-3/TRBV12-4,CASSAASGSSSYNEQFF
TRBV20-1,CSADGIADRASYNEQFF
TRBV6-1,CASSPRTGYGYTF
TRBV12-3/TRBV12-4,CASSWRGELFF
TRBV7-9,CASSSFRDRGGGTEAFF
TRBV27,CASARRANEKLFF
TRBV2,CASSVISRWDTQYF
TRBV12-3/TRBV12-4,CASSLRIHGSTGNEQFF
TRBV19,CASSMMGVVGDKLHYGYTF
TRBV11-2,CASRKRGEAFF
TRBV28,CASSSEGATWPQHF
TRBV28,CASSRDRGTGELFF
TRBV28,CASSYNPRAPTPYEQYF
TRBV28,CASRGWGAKNIQYF
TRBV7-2,CASSKTGTSGGTGELFF
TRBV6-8,CASRGDRLNQPQHF
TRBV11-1,CASSQGTGWYEQYF
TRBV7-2,CASSLFFVRDRDARQYF
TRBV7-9,CASSGDSDWFNEQFF
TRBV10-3,CAISDLGAQGGAFF
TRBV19,CASSLVTGTYDYGYTF
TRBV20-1,CSAAAGNPSEQYF
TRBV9,CASSLPRGGDTGELFF
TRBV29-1,CSVVRGAGEQYF
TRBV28,CASSLTYGQHF
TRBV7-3,CASSLMAGNTEAFF
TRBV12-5,CASGLGGLYGYTF
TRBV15,CAIRAEKFDEQYF
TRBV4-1,CASSPFGQNTEAFF
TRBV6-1,CASSLGAGSNQPQHF
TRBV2,CASEGQALSNSPLHF
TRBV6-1,CASRLEADTQYF
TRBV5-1,CASSGGGTGDGYTF
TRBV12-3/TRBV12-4,CASNAGLTEAFF
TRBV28,CASSPPGRTNEKLFF
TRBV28,CASSPSTAYLLGYGYTF
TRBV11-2,CASSSLLAGGAQYF
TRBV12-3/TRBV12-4,CASSFGAIYGYTF